The clone carrying this TCR beta chain was seen repeatedly, ten times or more. The data are from a study of T cell repertoires in cytomegalovirus infection. TCRdb itself ran the reads through MiXCR, one entry per CDR3 protein. The sample carries roughly 500,000 distinct CDR3 sequences, approximately 11% recorded once. V dropped 3 bases and J dropped 0 bases, with 12 bases sitting between them. The CDR3 is 15 amino acids. In germline, CDR1 is MNHEY, CDR2 SMNVEV (reference sequence). The sequenced sample was PBMCs. This chain joins TRBV27 and TRBJ2-7; perhaps TRBD2 as D (6 bases). The TCR originated in a human donor in good health (CMV status not recorded). Some clones in this sample may be carry-over from other donors' samples. In nucleotides, the CDR3 is TGTGCCAGCAGTTTCGGCGGAGGGCTCTCCTACGAGCAGTACTTC. It specifies CASSFGGGLSYEQYF.